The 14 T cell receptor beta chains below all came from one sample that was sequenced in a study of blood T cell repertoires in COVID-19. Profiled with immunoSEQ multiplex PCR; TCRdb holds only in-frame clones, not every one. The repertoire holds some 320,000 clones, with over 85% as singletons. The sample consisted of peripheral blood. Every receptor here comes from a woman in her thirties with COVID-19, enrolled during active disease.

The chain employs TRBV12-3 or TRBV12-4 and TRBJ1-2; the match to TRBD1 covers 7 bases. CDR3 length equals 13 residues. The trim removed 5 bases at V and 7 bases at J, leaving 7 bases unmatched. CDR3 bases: TGTGCCAGCAGTCTTAACAGGGGCGCTGGCTACACCTTC. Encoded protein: CASSLNRGAGYTF.

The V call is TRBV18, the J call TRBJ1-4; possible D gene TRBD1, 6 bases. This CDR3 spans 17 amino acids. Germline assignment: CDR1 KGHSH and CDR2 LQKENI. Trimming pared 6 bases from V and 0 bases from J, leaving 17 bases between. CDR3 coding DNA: TGTGCCAGCTCCCCGCGGACAGTTGGGGCAACTAATGAAAAACTGTTTTTT. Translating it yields CASSPRTVGATNEKLFF.

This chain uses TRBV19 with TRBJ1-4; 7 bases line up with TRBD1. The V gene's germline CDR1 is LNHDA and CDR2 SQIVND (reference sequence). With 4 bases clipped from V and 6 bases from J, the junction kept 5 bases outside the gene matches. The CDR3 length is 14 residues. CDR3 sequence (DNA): TGTGCCAGTAGTAAAGGACAGGTTTATGAAAAACTGTTTTTT. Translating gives CASSKGQVYEKLFF.

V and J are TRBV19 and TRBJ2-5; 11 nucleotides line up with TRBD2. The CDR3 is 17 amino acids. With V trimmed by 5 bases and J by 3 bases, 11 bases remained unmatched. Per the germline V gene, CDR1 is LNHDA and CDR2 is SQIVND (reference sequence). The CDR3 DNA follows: TGTGCCAGTAGTTGGTCTAGCGGGGGGCCCTTCGAAGAGACCCAGTACTTC. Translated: CASSWSSGGPFEETQYF.

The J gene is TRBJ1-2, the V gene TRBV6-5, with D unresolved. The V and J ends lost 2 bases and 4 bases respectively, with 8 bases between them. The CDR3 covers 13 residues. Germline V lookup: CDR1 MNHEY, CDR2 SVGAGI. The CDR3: CASSYGLGYGYTF. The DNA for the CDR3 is TGTGCCAGCAGTTACGGACTGGGCTATGGCTACACCTTC.

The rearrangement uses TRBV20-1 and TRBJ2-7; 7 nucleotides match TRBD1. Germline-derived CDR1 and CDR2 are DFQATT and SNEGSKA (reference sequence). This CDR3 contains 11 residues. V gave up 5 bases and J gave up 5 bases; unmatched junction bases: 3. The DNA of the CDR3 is TGCAGTGCTTTAGGACAGGACGAGCAGTACTTC. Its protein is CSALGQDEQYF.

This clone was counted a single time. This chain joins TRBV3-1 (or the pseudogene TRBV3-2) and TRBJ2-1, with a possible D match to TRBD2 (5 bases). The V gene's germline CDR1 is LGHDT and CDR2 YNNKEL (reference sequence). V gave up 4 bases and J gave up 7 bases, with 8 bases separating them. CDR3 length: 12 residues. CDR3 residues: CASSPPGNEQFF. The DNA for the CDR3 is TGTGCCAGCAGCCCCCCGGGAAATGAGCAGTTCTTC.

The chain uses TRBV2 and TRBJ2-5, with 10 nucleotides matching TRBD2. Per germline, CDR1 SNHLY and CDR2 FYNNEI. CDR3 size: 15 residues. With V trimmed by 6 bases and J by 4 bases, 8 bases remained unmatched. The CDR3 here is CASRPSGGGLETQYF. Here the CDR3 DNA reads TGTGCCAGCAGACCGAGCGGGGGGGGTTTAGAGACCCAGTACTTC. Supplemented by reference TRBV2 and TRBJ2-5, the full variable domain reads EPEVTQTPSHQVTQMGQEVILRCVPISNHLYFYWYRQILGQKVEFLVSFYNNEISEKSEIFDDQFSVERPDGSNFTLKIRSTKLEDSAMYFCASRPSGGGLETQYFGPGTRLLVL.

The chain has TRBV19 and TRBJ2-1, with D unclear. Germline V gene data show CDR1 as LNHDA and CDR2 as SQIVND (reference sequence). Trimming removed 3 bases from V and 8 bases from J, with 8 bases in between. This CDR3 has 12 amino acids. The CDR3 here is CASSISSYEQFF. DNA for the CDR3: TGTGCCAGTAGTATTTCGTCCTATGAGCAGTTCTTC.

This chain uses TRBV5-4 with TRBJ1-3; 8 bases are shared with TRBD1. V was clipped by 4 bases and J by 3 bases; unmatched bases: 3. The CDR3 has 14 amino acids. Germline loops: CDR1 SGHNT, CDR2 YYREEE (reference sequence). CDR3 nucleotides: TGTGCCAGCAGCCTGGACAGGGATGGAAACACCATATATTTT. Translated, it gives CASSLDRDGNTIYF. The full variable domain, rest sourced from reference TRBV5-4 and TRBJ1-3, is ETGVTQSPTHLIKTRGQQVTLRCSSQSGHNTVSWYQQALGQGPQFIFQYYREEENGRGNFPPRFSGLQFPNYSSELNVNALELDDSALYLCASSLDRDGNTIYFGEGSWLTVV.

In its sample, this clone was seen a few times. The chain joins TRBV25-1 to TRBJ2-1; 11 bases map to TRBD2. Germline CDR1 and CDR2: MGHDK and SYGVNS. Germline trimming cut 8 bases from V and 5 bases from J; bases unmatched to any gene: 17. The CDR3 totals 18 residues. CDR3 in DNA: TGTGCCAGCCACCACCGGGACAGCCTACTAGCGGGGGACAATGAGCAGTTCTTC. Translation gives CASHHRDSLLAGDNEQFF.

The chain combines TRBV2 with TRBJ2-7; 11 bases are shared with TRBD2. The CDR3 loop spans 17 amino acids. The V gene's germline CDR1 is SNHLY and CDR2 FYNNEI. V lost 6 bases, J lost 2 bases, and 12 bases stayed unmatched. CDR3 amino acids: CASSPFGLAGLPYEQYF. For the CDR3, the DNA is TGTGCCAGCAGCCCTTTCGGACTAGCGGGTCTCCCCTACGAGCAGTACTTC.

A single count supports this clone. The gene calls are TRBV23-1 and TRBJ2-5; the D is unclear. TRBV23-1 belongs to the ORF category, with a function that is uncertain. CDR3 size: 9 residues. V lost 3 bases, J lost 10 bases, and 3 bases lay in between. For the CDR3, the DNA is TGCGCCAGCAGTCACCTCCAGTACTTC. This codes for CASSHLQYF.

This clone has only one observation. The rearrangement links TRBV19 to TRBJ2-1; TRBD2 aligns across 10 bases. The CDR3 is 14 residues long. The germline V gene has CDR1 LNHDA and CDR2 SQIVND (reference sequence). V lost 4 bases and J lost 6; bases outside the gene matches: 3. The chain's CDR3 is CASSTTSGVNEQFF. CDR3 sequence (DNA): TGTGCCAGTAGTACAACTAGCGGGGTCAATGAGCAGTTCTTC.